The 23 T cell receptor beta chains given below trace back to one sample, sequenced in a study of blood T cell repertoires in COVID-19. The table came from immunoSEQ multiplex PCR; TCRdb's copy has only in-frame clones and leaves some out. This sample has about 15,000 clones, with 87% found just once. The specimen sequenced was peripheral blood. The receptors were sampled from a man aged 50 to 60 with active COVID-19.

J is TRBJ2-7 and V is TRBV9; D is unclear. The length of the CDR3 is 13 residues. The V end lost 3 bases, the J end lost 0 bases, and 7 bases lay between the germline ends. The germline V gene has CDR1 SGDLS and CDR2 YYNGEE. The CDR3 bases are TGTGCCAGCAGCGGTGGCTTCTCCTACGAGCAGTACTTC. Translated, it gives CASSGGFSYEQYF.

This clone was observed a handful of times. This chain links TRBV27 with TRBJ2-1; 7 bases agree with TRBD2. The germline V gene has CDR1 MNHEY and CDR2 SMNVEV (reference sequence). Trimming cost V 4 bases and J 9 bases; bases outside gene matches: 6. The CDR3 length is 13 residues. The CDR3 DNA is TGTGCCAGCAGTTACACTAGCGCGGGTGAGCAGTTCTTC. Residues: CASSYTSAGEQFF.

The rearrangement links TRBV2 to TRBJ2-3; 10 nucleotides agree with TRBD2. V lost 6 bases and J lost 8; bases outside the gene matches: 8. CDR3 length equals 14 residues. Germline V gene data show CDR1 as SNHLY and CDR2 as FYNNEI. The CDR3 sequence: CASRLSSGGTTQYF. In DNA, the CDR3 is TGTGCCAGCAGGTTGTCTAGCGGGGGAACTACGCAGTATTTT.

The chain recombines TRBV10-3 with TRBJ2-5, with 13 bases that match TRBD2. The CDR3 consists of 14 residues. V lost 10 bases and J lost 5; bases outside the gene matches: 7. Germline CDR1 reads ENHRY; CDR2 reads SYGVKD. CDR3 DNA: TGTGCCACACGGGGACTAGCGGGAAGCGAGACCCAGTACTTC. It is translated as CATRGLAGSETQYF.

V usage is TRBV4-1 and J usage is TRBJ1-2; D is possibly TRBD1 (5 bases). Germline V gene data show CDR1 as MGHRA and CDR2 as YSYEKL. The CDR3 consists of 15 residues. The ends were cut back, 0 bases at V and 4 bases at J, with 12 bases in the middle. In DNA, the CDR3 is TGCGCCAGCAGCCAAGATCCGGGGGTATCCTATGGCTACACCTTC. Translation: CASSQDPGVSYGYTF.

This clone occurred a few times. The rearrangement uses TRBV29-1 and TRBJ2-1, with TRBD2 matching over 8 bases. The CDR3 runs 13 residues. Germline V gene sequence: CDR1 SQVTM, CDR2 ANQGSEA. Unmatched junction bases numbered 7, after V lost 6 bases and J lost 6 bases. CDR3: CSVGSGILNEQFF. The CDR3 coding sequence is TGCAGCGTCGGTAGCGGGATACTCAATGAGCAGTTCTTC.

The chain is built from TRBV11-2 and TRBJ2-7; 8 nucleotides line up with TRBD2. The CDR3 runs to 14 residues. J lost 3 bases, V lost 3 bases, and 4 bases had no gene match. Germline V lookup: CDR1 SGHAT, CDR2 FQNNGV. CDR3 region: CASSLGLGGYEQYF. CDR3 in DNA: TGTGCCAGCAGCTTGGGACTAGGTGGCTACGAGCAGTACTTC.

The chain carries TRBV27 and TRBJ2-4; D might be TRBD1 (6 bases). V gave up 6 bases and J gave up 0 bases, with 18 bases separating them. From germline, CDR1 is MNHEY and CDR2 SMNVEV (reference sequence). The CDR3 extends over 17 amino acids. The CDR3 spells CASRYPGTGLAKNIQYF. The DNA for the CDR3 is TGTGCCAGCAGGTATCCGGGCACAGGGCTAGCCAAAAACATTCAGTACTTC.

The rearrangement joins TRBV5-4 to TRBJ2-1, with 8 bases matching TRBD1. The CDR3 totals 18 residues. J was trimmed by 4 bases and V by 3 bases; bases with no gene match: 15. The V gene's germline CDR1 is SGHNT and CDR2 YYREEE (reference sequence). The CDR3 nucleotides are TGTGCCAGCAGCTCGCAGGGGGCCCTACTAGGAGGGTACAATGAGCAGTTCTTC. As protein: CASSSQGALLGGYNEQFF. The entire variable domain, with the rest obtained from reference TRBV5-4 and TRBJ2-1, is as follows: ETGVTQSPTHLIKTRGQQVTLRCSSQSGHNTVSWYQQALGQGPQFIFQYYREEENGRGNFPPRFSGLQFPNYSSELNVNALELDDSALYLCASSSQGALLGGYNEQFFGPGTRLTVL.

The rearrangement uses TRBV6-1 and TRBJ1-1; D is unclear. V was pared by 2 bases and J by 0 bases, with 4 bases between. Germline CDR1 reads MNHNS; CDR2 reads SASEGT. The CDR3 loop spans 13 amino acids. The CDR3 region is CASSEFMNTEAFF. The CDR3, as DNA: TGTGCCAGCAGTGAATTTATGAACACTGAAGCTTTCTTT.

This chain uses TRBV19 with TRBJ2-1, with 7 bases that match TRBD2. The trim removed 11 bases at V and 5 bases at J, leaving 12 bases unmatched. The germline CDR1 and CDR2 sequences are LNHDA and SQIVND (reference sequence). The CDR3 runs 14 residues. CDR3 region: CASQRASGDNEQFF. The CDR3 nucleotides are TGTGCCTCACAAAGGGCTAGCGGCGACAATGAGCAGTTCTTC.

The chain joins TRBV4-2 to TRBJ2-1; weak D call: TRBD2 (6 bases). This CDR3 is 16 amino acids long. Between the trimmed V and J ends, which lost 4 bases and 10 bases, there was a span of 23 bases. Germline V gene data show CDR1 as LGHNA and CDR2 as YNFKEQ. CDR3 in amino acids: CASSPEGGGRAREQFF. CDR3 DNA: TGTGCCAGCAGCCCGGAGGGTGGCGGGCGGGCGCGGGAGCAGTTCTTC.

The J gene is TRBJ2-7, the V gene TRBV18; 7 bases match TRBD1. With 6 bases clipped from V and 6 bases from J, the junction kept 14 bases outside the gene matches. The CDR3 length is 15 residues. Germline values: CDR1 KGHSH, CDR2 LQKENI. CDR3 amino acids: CASSPGGQAPGEQYF. CDR3 coding DNA: TGTGCCAGCTCGCCGGGCGGACAGGCGCCGGGCGAGCAGTACTTC. The complete variable domain, with remaining parts taken from reference TRBV18 and TRBJ2-7, reads NAGVMQNPRHLVRRRGQEARLRCSPMKGHSHVYWYRQLPEEGLKFMVYLQKENIIDESGMPKERFSAEFPKEGPSILRIQQVVRGDSAAYFCASSPGGQAPGEQYFGPGTRLTVT.

The V gene is TRBV28, the J gene TRBJ2-1; TRBD2 agrees at 9 bases. The germline V gene encodes CDR1 MDHEN and CDR2 SYDVKM. The junction had 9 bases not matched to a gene; V was cut back by 2 bases and J by 7 bases. CDR3 length: 16 residues. The CDR3 DNA is TGTGCCAGCAGTTTAGGGCGGGAGGGCCGGTATAATGAGCAGTTCTTC. Translation: CASSLGREGRYNEQFF. The whole variable domain, filled in from reference TRBV28 and TRBJ2-1, reads DVKVTQSSRYLVKRTGEKVFLECVQDMDHENMFWYRQDPGLGLRLIYFSYDVKMKEKGDIPEGYSVSREKKERFSLILESASTNQTSMYLCASSLGREGRYNEQFFGPGTRLTVL.

The rearrangement links TRBV3-1 (or the pseudogene TRBV3-2) to TRBJ2-6; D uncertain. V was cut by 4 bases and J by 0 bases, with 4 bases left in between. This CDR3 region has 14 residues. Germline CDR1 reads LGHDT; CDR2 reads YNNKEL (reference sequence). CDR3 sequence (DNA): TGTGCCAGCAGCCGTAACTCTGGGGCCAACGTCCTGACTTTC. Translated, it gives CASSRNSGANVLTF.

The chain recombines TRBV4-3 with TRBJ1-1; perhaps TRBD1 as D (6 bases). Germline CDR1 and CDR2: LGHNA and YSLEER. Trimming removed 0 bases at V and 5 bases at J, with 16 bases between. The CDR3 spans 16 residues. CDR3 DNA: TGCGCCAGCAGCCAAGAGGCAACAGGGATTGGGACTGAAGCTTTCTTT. Its protein product is CASSQEATGIGTEAFF.

The chain couples TRBV7-9 to TRBJ1-2; TRBD1 might be the D (6 bases). Germline CDR1 SEHNR, CDR2 FQNEAQ (reference sequence). The V gene lost 8 bases and the J gene lost 4 bases, with 8 bases spanning the gap. The length of the CDR3 is 11 residues. The CDR3: CASGGSYGYTF. The CDR3 region has the DNA TGTGCCAGCGGGGGCAGCTATGGCTACACCTTC. Together with reference TRBV7-9 and TRBJ1-2, the CDR3 gives the full variable domain: DTGVSQNPRHKITKRGQNVTFRCDPISEHNRLYWYRQTLGQGPEFLTYFQNEAQLEKSRLLSDRFSAERPKGSFSTLEIQRTEQGDSAMYLCASGGSYGYTFGSGTRLTVV.

The chain carries TRBV19 and TRBJ2-3, with D tentatively TRBD2 (5 bases). Germline lookup yields CDR1 LNHDA and CDR2 SQIVND (reference sequence). The CDR3 runs to 15 residues. V shed 3 bases and J shed 1 base, with 11 bases lying between them. DNA for the CDR3: TGTGCCAGTAGTATGGCTAGCTATCGCACAGATACGCAGTATTTT. Encoded protein: CASSMASYRTDTQYF. The whole variable domain, filled in from reference TRBV19 and TRBJ2-3, reads DGGITQSPKYLFRKEGQNVTLSCEQNLNHDAMYWYRQDPGQGLRLIYYSQIVNDFQKGDIAEGYSVSREKKESFPLTVTSAQKNPTAFYLCASSMASYRTDTQYFGPGTRLTVL.

CDR3 loop: CASSLRTGGENTEAFF. The DNA for the CDR3 is TGTGCCAGCAGCCTAAGGACAGGGGGTGAGAACACTGAAGCTTTCTTT. This chain joins TRBV7-2 and TRBJ1-1; 10 bases fit TRBD1. Germline-derived CDR1 and CDR2 are SGHTA and FQGNSA. J lost 1 base, V lost 5 bases, and 7 bases had no gene match. The CDR3 loop spans 16 amino acids.

The chain has TRBV6-5 and TRBJ1-5; no firm D call. The germline V and J ends were trimmed by 0 bases and 7 bases, with 13 bases remaining between them. Germline values: CDR1 MNHEY, CDR2 SVGAGI. This CDR3 region has 15 residues. CDR3 sequence (DNA): TGTGCCAGCAGTTACTCTAGAGGGTCGGGCCAGCCCCAGCATTTT. The encoded protein is CASSYSRGSGQPQHF.

V is TRBV2 and J is TRBJ1-5; 7 bases map to TRBD1. The ends lost 6 bases at V and 2 bases at J; junction bases unmatched: 7. This CDR3 has 15 residues. CDR1 SNHLY and CDR2 FYNNEI come from the germline V gene. The CDR3 spells CASRDRDLGNQPQHF. In DNA, the CDR3 is TGTGCCAGCAGAGACAGGGATCTCGGCAATCAGCCCCAGCATTTT.

The gene calls are TRBV15 and TRBJ2-3; 7 positions agree with TRBD1. CDR1 and CDR2 from the germline V gene are LNHNV and YYDKDF (reference sequence). V was clipped by 8 bases and J by 4 bases; unmatched bases: 12. The length of the CDR3 is 15 residues. As DNA, the CDR3 is TGTGCCACCGGAACAGGGGCCCCTAGGGCAGATACGCAGTATTTT. Protein sequence: CATGTGAPRADTQYF.

This sequence joins TRBV15 and TRBJ2-3, with a possible D match to TRBD2 (6 bases). The germline V and J ends were trimmed by 5 bases and 4 bases, with 10 bases remaining between them. This CDR3 contains 13 residues. The germline V gene has CDR1 LNHNV and CDR2 YYDKDF (reference sequence). CDR3 amino acids: CATSGERADTQYF. The CDR3 nucleotides are TGTGCCACCAGCGGGGAGCGGGCAGATACGCAGTATTTT.